This record looks at one T cell receptor beta chain sequence and its context. Its antigen remains unknown. This entry is derived from a study of response to subunit inactivated influenza vaccine. Each CDR3 protein is one row after TCRdb ran MiXCR on the RT-PCR reads. The repertoire holds 600,000 to 850,000 distinct CDR3 sequences, with approximately 14% as singletons. Overall study findings and caveats: The authors offered the suggestion that each seasonal influenza vaccination recruits few new T cells.

The clonotype comes from a man aged 50 to 59 who received an inactivated influenza vaccine. The sample here was PBMCs from blood, taken around two weeks before vaccination.

CDR3 in amino acids: CASSLRGQAGDTQYF. Here the CDR3 DNA reads TGTGCCAGCAGCTTAAGGGGACAGGCCGGGGATACGCAGTATTTT. The rearrangement uses TRBV7-2 and TRBJ2-3; 8 bases line up with TRBD1. The germline gives CDR1 SGHTA, CDR2 FQGNSA. This CDR3 has 15 amino acids. Germline trimming cut 2 bases from V and 6 bases from J; bases unmatched to any gene: 7.